The clone carrying this T cell receptor beta chain was detected ten times or more. The sample comes from a study of T cells after yellow fever vaccination. CDR1 and CDR2 from the germline V gene are DFQATT and SNEGSKA (reference sequence). This CDR3 has 15 amino acids. The V and J ends lost 2 bases and 10 bases respectively, with 21 bases between them. From the 5' RACE reads, TCRdb called clonotypes with MiXCR, one entry per CDR3 protein. The table records over 100,000 distinct CDR3 sequences, approximately 8.4% of them present only once. The TCR was taken from a man aged 30-40 years who received the YFV17D yellow fever vaccine. Sample: CD8+ T cells sorted from PBMCs, taken 45 days after the yellow fever booster vaccination. This sequence joins TRBV20-1 and TRBJ2-1, with D maybe TRBD2 (6 bases). CDR3 DNA sequence: TGCAGTGCTAGATCCTCAACCGGGAGTTTCCGCGAGCAGTTCTTC. It translates to CSARSSTGSFREQFF.